This note documents a single T cell receptor (beta chain) sequence. CDR1 and CDR2 from the germline V gene are SGHNT and YYREEE (reference sequence). This CDR3 spans 15 amino acids. Losses at the gene ends were 3 bases for V and 4 bases for J; bases not matched to a gene: 6. The data originate from a study of Ad26.COV2.S vaccination and SARS-CoV-2 variants. Study-wide context: Ad26.COV2.S shots went into the muscle once or twice, 56 days apart.

This sample's treatment: around 19 received Ad26.COV2.S at low or high dose, single or two shots; 5 received placebo; per-sample allocation not given. Day 63 after the first injection of vaccine or placebo was the sampling time. Measured with immunoSEQ multiplex PCR; TCRdb has only the in-frame clones, and not every one. The sample lists fewer than 300,000 clones; 87% were seen once. The sequence derives from a person between 18 and 60 years old who received the Ad26.COV2.S COVID-19 vaccine or a placebo. This rearrangement joins TRBV5-4 to TRBJ1-2, with 10 bases identical to TRBD1. This material consisted of peripheral blood, taken in a trial of Ad26.COV2.S vaccine versus placebo. The chain's CDR3 is CASSYDGQGGYGYTF. The CDR3 bases are TGTGCCAGCAGCTACGACGGACAGGGGGGCTATGGCTACACCTTC.